These 3 T cell receptor beta chains were all obtained from the same sample, sequenced in a study of blood T cell repertoires in COVID-19. This table comes from immunoSEQ multiplex PCR, and its TCRdb copy is limited to in-frame clones, with some not included. Among more than 85,000 clones listed, about 80% were seen once. Sequenced input: peripheral blood. Receptors originate from a woman older than 75 with active or convalescent COVID-19.

The chain uses TRBV11-2 and TRBJ1-2; D not certain. CDR1 is SGHAT, CDR2 FQNNGV, per germline. The CDR3 is 14 amino acids. V was trimmed by 1 base and J by 4 bases, leaving 10 bases between them. CDR3 loop: CASSLAGATYGYTF. CDR3 bases: TGTGCCAGCAGCTTAGCGGGAGCTACCTATGGCTACACCTTC.

The chain has TRBV23-1 and TRBJ2-7; TRBD1 agrees at 7 bases. TRBV23-1 is sorted into the ORF group, with uncertain function. Losses at the gene ends were 4 bases for V and 1 base for J; bases not matched to a gene: 13. CDR3 size: 17 residues. CDR3 region: CASSLGGKGARSYEQYF. CDR3 nucleotides: TGCGCCAGCAGTCTGGGTGGGAAGGGGGCGAGGTCCTACGAGCAGTACTTC.

This clone was seen a single time. The rearrangement joins TRBV12-5 to TRBJ1-1; 8 bases are a match to TRBD1. Germline V gene sequence: CDR1 LGHNT, CDR2 FRNRAP. The ends lost 2 bases at V and 1 base at J; junction bases unmatched: 3. The CDR3 runs 15 residues. In DNA form, the CDR3 reads TGTGCTAGTGGTTTGTCACAGGGGGGGAACACTGAAGCTTTCTTT. This translates into CASGLSQGGNTEAFF.